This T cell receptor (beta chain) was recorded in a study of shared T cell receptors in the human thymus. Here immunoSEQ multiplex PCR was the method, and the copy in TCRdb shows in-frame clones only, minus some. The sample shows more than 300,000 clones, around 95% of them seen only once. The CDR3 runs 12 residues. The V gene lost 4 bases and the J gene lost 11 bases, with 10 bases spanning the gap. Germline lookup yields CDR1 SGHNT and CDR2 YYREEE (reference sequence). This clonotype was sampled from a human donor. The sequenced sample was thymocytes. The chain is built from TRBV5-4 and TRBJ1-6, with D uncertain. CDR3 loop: CASSRRDTPLHF. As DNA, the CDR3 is TGTGCCAGCAGCCGACGGGATACACCCCTCCACTTT.